The 19 T cell receptor beta chains presented below share a single source sample, sequenced in a study of CD8 T cells in Susac syndrome. With random hexamers, roughly 0.45 to 1 ug RNA was reverse transcribed. TCRdb independently ran MiXCR on the immunoSEQ multiplex PCR reads; one entry per CDR3 protein. The sample lists about 250,000 distinct CDR3 sequences, just under 95% occurring once. Specimen: CD4+ T cells from PBMCs. These receptors came from a human donor with multiple sclerosis.

This rearrangement joins TRBV11-2 to TRBJ2-3; D ambiguous. Germline V CDR1 and CDR2: SGHAT, FQNNGV. CDR3 length equals 16 residues. Trimming removed 1 base from V and 0 bases from J, with 11 bases in between. CDR3 residues: CASSLVSSLSTDTQYF. The CDR3 DNA sequence: TGTGCCAGCAGCTTAGTCTCCTCACTGAGCACAGATACGCAGTATTTT.

The CDR3 loop is CSARDRAGLGDTQYF. The CDR3 coding sequence is TGCAGTGCTAGAGATCGGGCGGGCCTTGGAGATACGCAGTATTTT. The chain is built from TRBV20-1 and TRBJ2-3; D possibly corresponds to TRBD2 (5 bases). Trimming left V 0 bases short and J 5 bases short, with 15 bases between. Germline lookup yields CDR1 DFQATT and CDR2 SNEGSKA (reference sequence). This CDR3 comprises 15 residues.

This clonotype was counted once. V gene TRBV7-2 combines with J gene TRBJ1-3; TRBD1 is a possible D gene (5 bases). V was clipped by 3 bases and J by 0 bases, with 12 bases between them. The CDR3 totals 16 residues. Germline values: CDR1 SGHTA, CDR2 FQGNSA. CDR3 sequence reads: CASSLSGGPSGNTIYF. CDR3 DNA sequence: TGTGCCAGCAGCTTGTCCGGGGGTCCCTCTGGAAACACCATATATTTT.

The CDR3 sequence: CSARVNGRGPYEQYF. The CDR3 nucleotides are TGCAGTGCTAGAGTCAATGGACGGGGCCCGTACGAGCAGTACTTC. V is TRBV20-1 and J is TRBJ2-7, with D possibly being TRBD1 or TRBD2 (5 bases each). V was pared by 1 base and J by 4 bases, with 17 bases between. The CDR3 extends over 15 amino acids. From germline, CDR1 is DFQATT and CDR2 SNEGSKA (reference sequence).

Here the CDR3 reads CASSQTPRGRAGNEQFF. The DNA for the CDR3 is TGTGCCAGCAGCCAAACCCCCCGCGGGAGGGCCGGCAATGAGCAGTTCTTC. This chain links TRBV9 with TRBJ2-1; TRBD2 matches 9 bases. This CDR3 has 17 amino acids. V was pared by 4 bases and J by 6 bases, with 14 bases of the junction left unmatched. The germline V gene has CDR1 SGDLS and CDR2 YYNGEE.

This clonotype is a singleton in its sample. The chain couples TRBV19 to TRBJ1-3; TRBD1 matches 7 bases. The CDR3 is made up of 14 amino acids. V shed 5 bases, J shed 6 bases, and the junction held 7 bases outside the gene matches. Germline CDR1 is LNHDA and CDR2 is SQIVND (reference sequence). CDR3 amino acids: CASSGPGQINTIYF. The CDR3 region has the DNA TGTGCCAGTAGTGGTCCGGGACAGATAAACACCATATATTTT.

CDR3 region: CASSYPEIHQPQHF. DNA of the CDR3: TGTGCCAGCAGTTACCCCGAGATTCATCAGCCCCAGCATTTT. The chain couples TRBV6-6 to TRBJ1-5, with D unresolved. The germline V gene encodes CDR1 MNHNY and CDR2 SVGAGI (reference sequence). Trimming took 2 bases from V and 5 from J, leaving 10 bases between them. This CDR3 contains 14 residues.

The V and J genes are TRBV4-1 and TRBJ2-1; weak D call: TRBD1 (6 bases). Trimming took 5 bases from V and 7 from J, leaving 18 bases between them. The CDR3 spans 15 residues. The germline CDR1 and CDR2 sequences are MGHRA and YSYEKL. The CDR3 DNA is TGCGCCAGCAGCAAGGTCGGACAGATATTAAATGAGCAGTTCTTC. Residues: CASSKVGQILNEQFF.

The chain combines TRBV24-1 with TRBJ2-4; 11 bases match TRBD1. CDR1 KGHDR and CDR2 SFDVKD come from the germline V gene. Trimming took 4 bases from V and 8 from J; bases not matched to a gene: 6. CDR3 length equals 15 residues. The CDR3 spells CATSDSGQGVDIQYF. The CDR3, as DNA: TGTGCCACCAGTGACTCGGGACAGGGGGTGGACATTCAGTACTTC.

V and J are TRBV4-1 and TRBJ1-1; TRBD1 might be the D (6 bases). V was trimmed by 4 bases and J by 6 bases, leaving 15 bases between them. The germline gives CDR1 MGHRA, CDR2 YSYEKL. The CDR3 sequence is 14 residues long. The CDR3 region has the DNA TGCGCCAGCAGCCTGGGGGCGTTTTCGTCTGAAGCTTTCTTT. Its protein is CASSLGAFSSEAFF.

The chain combines TRBV20-1 with TRBJ1-2; D unresolved. From germline, CDR1 is DFQATT and CDR2 SNEGSKA (reference sequence). There are 11 residues in the CDR3. V lost 3 bases, J lost 6 bases, and 8 bases lay in between. CDR3 region: CSARLNDGYTF. The CDR3 DNA reads as TGCAGTGCTAGGTTGAACGATGGCTACACCTTC.

This clonotype has just a few counts. Here the CDR3 reads CASSDSGNTIYF. In DNA form, the CDR3 reads TGTGCCAGCAGCGACTCTGGAAACACCATATATTTT. The gene calls are TRBV9 and TRBJ1-3; D not resolved. This CDR3 has 12 residues. CDR1 is SGDLS, CDR2 YYNGEE, per germline. The germline V and J ends were trimmed by 3 bases and 0 bases, with 1 base remaining between them.

V usage is TRBV6-5 and J usage is TRBJ1-1, with a weak D call TRBD1 (6 bases). Trimming removed 8 bases at V and 8 bases at J, with 18 bases between. This CDR3 has 13 amino acids. CDR1 is MNHEY, CDR2 SVGAGI, per germline. The CDR3 coding sequence is TGTGCCAGCGCCACTCGGGGGGGCGCAGAAGCTTTCTTT. Its protein product is CASATRGGAEAFF.

The gene calls are TRBV20-1 and TRBJ1-1; the D is unclear. Trimming stripped 1 base from V and 2 bases from J, with 14 bases between. Germline V CDR1 and CDR2: DFQATT, SNEGSKA (reference sequence). The length of the CDR3 is 15 residues. CDR3 bases: TGCAGTGCTAGAGGGGGAAAGGGATTAAACACTGAAGCTTTCTTT. Translation: CSARGGKGLNTEAFF.

The chain couples TRBV2 to TRBJ2-2; D is uncertain. The V end lost 6 bases, the J end lost 2 bases, and 4 bases lay between the germline ends. The germline gives CDR1 SNHLY, CDR2 FYNNEI. This CDR3 is built from 12 residues. CDR3 sequence (DNA): TGTGCCAGCAGACCTAACACCGGGGAGCTGTTTTTT. It is translated as CASRPNTGELFF.

The chain is built from TRBV10-1 and TRBJ2-7; the D gene is possibly TRBD2 (7 bases). Per the germline V gene, CDR1 is WNHNN and CDR2 is SYGVQD (reference sequence). The V end was cut by 0 bases, the J end by 9 bases, with 12 bases between. CDR3 length equals 13 residues. Here the CDR3 reads CASSESGGARQYF. The CDR3, as DNA: TGCGCCAGCAGTGAGTCTGGGGGGGCCCGGCAGTACTTC.

The gene calls are TRBV28 and TRBJ2-7, with 8 positions matching TRBD1. V trimming: 2 bases; J trimming: 3 bases; junction bases outside the gene matches: 12. The CDR3 consists of 17 residues. CDR1 is MDHEN, CDR2 SYDVKM, per germline. CDR3 nucleotides: TGTGCCAGCAGTTTACAGGGGGCCGGGCGGCATAACTACGAGCAGTACGTC. It translates to CASSLQGAGRHNYEQYV.

This chain uses TRBV9 with TRBJ2-5, with 8 bases aligning to TRBD2. This CDR3 contains 14 residues. In germline, CDR1 is SGDLS, CDR2 YYNGEE. With 4 bases clipped from V and 5 bases from J, the junction kept 7 bases outside the gene matches. The CDR3: CASSRSGGQETQYF. The DNA for the CDR3 is TGTGCCAGCAGCCGCAGCGGGGGCCAGGAGACCCAGTACTTC.

CDR3 sequence reads: CATSRDPGSDQETQYF. The DNA for the CDR3 is TGTGCCACCAGCAGAGATCCCGGCAGCGATCAAGAGACCCAGTACTTC. The chain is built from TRBV15 and TRBJ2-5; the D is unclear. This CDR3 is built from 16 residues. Trimming cost V 0 bases and J 2 bases, with 13 bases left between them. Looked up from germline, CDR1 is LNHNV and CDR2 is YYDKDF (reference sequence).